Sequencing of this TCR beta chain was carried out in a study of blood T cell repertoires in COVID-19. TCRdb's copy holds only in-frame clones and misses some; the assay was immunoSEQ multiplex PCR. The data contain 150,000 to 200,000 clones, about nine tenths of them singletons. CDR3 size: 12 residues. V was shortened by 5 bases and J by 8 bases, with 12 bases between the two germline ends. Germline assignment: CDR1 LGHDT and CDR2 YNNKEL (reference sequence). This TCR was recovered from a woman aged 18-29 years who had recovered from COVID-19. The source material was PBMCs or T cells enriched from blood (not recorded which). This chain joins TRBV3-1 (or the pseudogene TRBV3-2) and TRBJ1-1; TRBD1 is a possible D gene (6 bases). The CDR3 DNA is TGTGCCAGCAGCTTAATACAGGGAGAAGCTTTCTTT. Protein sequence: CASSLIQGEAFF.